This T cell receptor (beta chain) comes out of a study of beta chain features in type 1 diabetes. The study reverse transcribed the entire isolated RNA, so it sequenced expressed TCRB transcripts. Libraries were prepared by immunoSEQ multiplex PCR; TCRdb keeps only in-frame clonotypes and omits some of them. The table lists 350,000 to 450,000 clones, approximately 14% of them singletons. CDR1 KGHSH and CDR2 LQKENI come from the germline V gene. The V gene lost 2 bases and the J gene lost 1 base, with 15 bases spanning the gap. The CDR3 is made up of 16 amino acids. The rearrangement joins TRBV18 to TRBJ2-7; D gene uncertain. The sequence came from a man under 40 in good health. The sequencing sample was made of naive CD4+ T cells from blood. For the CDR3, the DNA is TGTGCCAGCTCACCAGGGCGGCTAACTACTTCCTACGAGCAGTACTTC. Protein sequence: CASSPGRLTTSYEQYF.